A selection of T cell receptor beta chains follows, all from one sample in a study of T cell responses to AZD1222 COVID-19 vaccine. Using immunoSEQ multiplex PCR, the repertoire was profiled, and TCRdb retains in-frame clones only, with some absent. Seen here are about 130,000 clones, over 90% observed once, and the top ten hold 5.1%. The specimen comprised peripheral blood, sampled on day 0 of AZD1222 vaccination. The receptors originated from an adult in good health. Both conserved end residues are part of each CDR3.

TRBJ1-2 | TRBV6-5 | CATLRGTDYGYTF
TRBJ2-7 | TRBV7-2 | CASSFYPRNEQYF
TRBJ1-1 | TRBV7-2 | CASSIWQGLLMNTEAFF
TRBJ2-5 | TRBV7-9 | CASSLIGLGEQETQYF
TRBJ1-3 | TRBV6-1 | CASSESSYTGFANTIYF
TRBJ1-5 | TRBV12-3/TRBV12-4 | CASSFSLNQPQHF
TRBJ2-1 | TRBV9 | CASTRDPQVLEQFF
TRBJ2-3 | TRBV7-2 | CASSNRPGPDTQYF
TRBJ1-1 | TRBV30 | CAWSTGVTEAFF
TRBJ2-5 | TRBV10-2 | CASSGLAGQTQYF
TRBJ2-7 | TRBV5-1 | CASSVDREDEQYF
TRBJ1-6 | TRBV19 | CASTDRGPLHF
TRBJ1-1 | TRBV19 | CASSRGTTFVAFF
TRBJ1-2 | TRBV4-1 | CASSQDPQAINYGYTF
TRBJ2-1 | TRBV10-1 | CASSEFRGRPYNEQFF
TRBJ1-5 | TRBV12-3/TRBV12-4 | CASSFYSNQPQHF
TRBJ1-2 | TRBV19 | CASRDRESNGYTF
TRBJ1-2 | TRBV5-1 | CASSYKSSGQDYGYTF
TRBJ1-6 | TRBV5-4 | CASSLSGQGPRGSPLHF
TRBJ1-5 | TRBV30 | CACAGGPDQPQHF
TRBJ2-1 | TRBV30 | CAWSRLATGEQFF
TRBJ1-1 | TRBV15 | CATSRVHGAGTEAFF
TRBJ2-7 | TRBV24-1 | CATSDFSDEQYF
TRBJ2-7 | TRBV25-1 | CASRAGHLYEQYF
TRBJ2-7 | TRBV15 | CATSTRTGSYEQYF
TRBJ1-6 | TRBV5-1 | CASSLLPNSPLHF
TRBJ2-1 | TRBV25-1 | CASSDPGSGTYNEQFF
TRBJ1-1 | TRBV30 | CAWSSGQGATEAFF
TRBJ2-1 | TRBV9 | CASSVGLAGGSEQFF
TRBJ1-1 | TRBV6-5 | CASRVIGHMTEAFF
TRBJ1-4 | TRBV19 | CASSIGTGAPTNEKLFF
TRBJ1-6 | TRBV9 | CASSVLASNSPLHF
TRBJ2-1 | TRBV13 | CASSLSMGQGPNEQFF
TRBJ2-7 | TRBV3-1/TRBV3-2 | CASSQGLWQNYEQYF
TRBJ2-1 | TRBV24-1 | CATSDRGQSRYNEQFF
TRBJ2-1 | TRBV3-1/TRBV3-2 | CASSQAVRHEQFF
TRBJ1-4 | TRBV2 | CASRGTGVGEKLFF
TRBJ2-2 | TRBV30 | CAWSVGTSGNTGELFF
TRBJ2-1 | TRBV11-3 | CASSLGLNEQFF
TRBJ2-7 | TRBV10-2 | CASSLPGTGSYEQYF
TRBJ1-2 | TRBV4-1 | CASSRKSRRDYGYTF
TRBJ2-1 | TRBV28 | CASNRLLAGGSGEQFF
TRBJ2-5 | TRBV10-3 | CAISESEGETQYF
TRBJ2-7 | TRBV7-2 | CASSLLLGYEQYF
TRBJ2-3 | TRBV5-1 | CASSLEAGTDTQYF
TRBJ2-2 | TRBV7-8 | CASSLVGRVSPGELFF
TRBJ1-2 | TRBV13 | CASTQRTGAYGYTF